This T cell receptor beta chain was recovered during a study of blood T cell repertoires in COVID-19. The CDR3 totals 15 residues. V was pared by 5 bases and J by 0 bases, with 7 bases of the junction left unmatched. The V gene's germline CDR1 is SGHAT and CDR2 FQNNGV. Original methodology: Amplifying reference gene primers gave estimates of nucleated cell counts. TCRdb's table, derived via immunoSEQ multiplex PCR, lists solely in-frame clones and lacks some. V and J calls and clone size are given by that table; D and trimming were obtained from the DNA. The top ten hold around two fifths of the sample, which has fewer than 15,000 clones, about 75% seen once.

The chain combines TRBV11-2 with TRBJ2-7; 7 positions agree with TRBD1. This clonotype was sampled from a woman older than 75 with acute or convalescent COVID-19. Sequencing was performed on peripheral blood. The CDR3 DNA follows: TGTGCCAGCAGCCAAAACCGGGACAGCTCCTACGAGCAGTACTTC. It yields the protein CASSQNRDSSYEQYF. The full variable domain, completed using reference TRBV11-2 and TRBJ2-7, is EAGVAQSPRYKIIEKRQSVAFWCNPISGHATLYWYQQILGQGPKLLIQFQNNGVVDDSQLPKDRFSAERLKGVDSTLKIQPAKLEDSAVYLCASSQNRDSSYEQYFGPGTRLTVT.